The 22 T cell receptor beta chains listed next were all sequenced from one sample in a study of blood T cell repertoires in COVID-19. Data came from immunoSEQ multiplex PCR; TCRdb stores just in-frame clones and leaves some out. The sample comprises roughly 250,000 clones, around nine tenths of which are singletons, and over 1.5% rests with the top ten. Source material: PBMCs or T cells enriched from blood (not recorded which). The receptors originated from a young woman who had recovered from COVID-19.

This chain uses TRBV5-1 with TRBJ1-1; no clear D. Trimming took 1 base from V and 10 from J, leaving 17 bases between them. CDR3 length: 14 amino acids. The germline V gene encodes CDR1 SGHRS and CDR2 YFSETQ. Here the CDR3 reads CASSLRTVGSPAFF. The CDR3 region has the DNA TGCGCCAGCAGCTTGAGAACAGTTGGTAGTCCAGCTTTCTTT.

The chain carries TRBV10-3 and TRBJ1-2, with TRBD1 as a possible D gene (6 bases). The CDR3 totals 16 residues. CDR1 and CDR2 from the germline V gene are ENHRY and SYGVKD. V dropped 8 bases and J dropped 0 bases, with 19 bases sitting between them. CDR3 region: CAIASGLGAANYGYTF. The CDR3 nucleotides read TGTGCCATCGCCTCTGGGTTGGGGGCGGCTAACTATGGCTACACCTTC.

J is TRBJ1-5 and V is TRBV24-1; TRBD1 agrees at 9 bases. The CDR3 runs 17 residues. With 0 bases clipped from V and 1 base from J, the junction kept 3 bases outside the gene matches. Germline CDR1 reads KGHDR; CDR2 reads SFDVKD. The CDR3 DNA is TGTGCCACCAGTGATTTGCTAACAGGGGGCAGCAATCAGCCCCAGCATTTT. As protein: CATSDLLTGGSNQPQHF.

The J gene is TRBJ2-7, the V gene TRBV2; 9 nucleotides agree with TRBD2. The CDR3 spans 15 residues. Looked up from germline, CDR1 is SNHLY and CDR2 is FYNNEI. Unmatched junction bases numbered 5, after V lost 0 bases and J lost 5 bases. CDR3 nucleotides: TGTGCCAGCAGTGAAGCATTAGCGGGAGTCAACGAGCAGTACTTC. This gives the protein CASSEALAGVNEQYF.

The J gene is TRBJ1-1, the V gene TRBV6-5; TRBD1 matches at 9 bases. Trimming cost V 6 bases and J 5 bases; bases outside gene matches: 7. CDR1 and CDR2 from the germline V gene are MNHEY and SVGAGI. CDR3 length: 14 amino acids. The CDR3 here is CASSLQGANTEAFF. The CDR3 nucleotides read TGTGCCAGCAGCTTACAGGGGGCGAATACTGAAGCTTTCTTT.

The chain's CDR3 is CASSAIAGGGGEQFF. CDR3 sequence (DNA): TGTGCCAGCAGCGCTATAGCGGGGGGCGGGGGTGAGCAGTTCTTC. The chain has TRBV6-4 and TRBJ2-1; 10 positions match TRBD2. Germline V gene sequence: CDR1 MRHNA, CDR2 SNTAGT. The CDR3 extends over 15 amino acids. V lost 6 bases, J lost 9 bases, and 11 bases stayed unmatched.

Details on this clone: An end of the junction does not agree with germline; a read error may underlie this. The chain recombines TRBV9 with TRBJ1-2; possible D gene TRBD1, 5 bases. The CDR3 is 14 residues long. CDR1 SGDLS and CDR2 YYNGEE come from the germline V gene. CDR3 DNA: TGTGCCAGCAGCGTCGCCCCTGTGGGCAGGGCGTCCTTTTTC. Its protein product is CASSVAPVGRASFF.

The chain links TRBV12-3 or TRBV12-4 to TRBJ2-5; 8 bases match TRBD2. The CDR3 spans 13 residues. Trimming at V came to 7 bases and at J to 3 bases, leaving 4 bases not matched to a gene. As DNA, the CDR3 is TGTGCCAGCAATCGGGGGGGGAAAGAGACCCAGTACTTC. Amino acids: CASNRGGKETQYF.

The chain recombines TRBV25-1 with TRBJ1-3, with D hard to call. Trimming pared 7 bases from V and 8 bases from J, leaving 9 bases between. The CDR3 loop spans 11 amino acids. Germline lookup yields CDR1 MGHDK and CDR2 SYGVNS. This chain's CDR3 is CASKGGDTIYF. As DNA, the CDR3 is TGTGCCAGCAAAGGAGGAGACACCATATATTTT.

The CDR3 spells CASSQDPGTGGPGYTF. Written as DNA, the CDR3 is TGTGCCAGCAGCCAAGATCCCGGGACAGGGGGCCCTGGCTACACCTTC. V and J are TRBV3-1 (or the pseudogene TRBV3-2) and TRBJ1-2, with TRBD1 matching over 12 bases. Germline lookup yields CDR1 LGHDT and CDR2 YNNKEL (reference sequence). The CDR3 extends over 16 amino acids. The V gene end was trimmed by 0 bases and the J gene end by 7 bases; junction bases not matched to a gene: 6.

The rearrangement uses TRBV15 and TRBJ1-5; D is ambiguous. Looked up from germline, CDR1 is LNHNV and CDR2 is YYDKDF (reference sequence). V lost 2 bases to trimming and J lost 0 bases, with 8 bases between them. The CDR3 loop spans 15 amino acids. The CDR3 nucleotides read TGTGCCACCAGCAGATTCCAAAATAGCAATCAGCCCCAGCATTTT. Amino acids: CATSRFQNSNQPQHF.

V and J are TRBV5-6 and TRBJ1-5; D is unclear. The CDR3 is 13 residues long. V lost 0 bases, J lost 3 bases, and 4 bases lay in between. In germline, CDR1 is SGHDT, CDR2 YYEEEE. DNA of the CDR3: TGTGCCAGCAGCTTGGGGCCCAATCAGCCCCAGCATTTT. Protein product: CASSLGPNQPQHF.

The V call is TRBV6-4, the J call TRBJ2-3; 7 positions agree with TRBD1. The V gene end was trimmed by 2 bases and the J gene end by 4 bases; junction bases not matched to a gene: 3. The CDR3 spans 14 residues. Germline CDR1 MRHNA, CDR2 SNTAGT. CDR3 sequence: CASSDHTGADTQYF. In DNA form, the CDR3 reads TGTGCCAGCAGTGACCACACAGGGGCAGATACGCAGTATTTT.

This clone was counted a few times. Written as DNA, the CDR3 is TGTGCCAGCAGCCAAGAACAGGGGATCACCTATGGCTACACCTTC. Amino acids: CASSQEQGITYGYTF. The chain employs TRBV4-2 and TRBJ1-2; 7 positions match TRBD1. V shed 0 bases, J shed 4 bases, and the junction held 5 bases outside the gene matches. Germline V gene data show CDR1 as LGHNA and CDR2 as YNFKEQ. The CDR3 covers 15 residues.

The V call is TRBV11-2, the J call TRBJ2-4; 10 bases map to TRBD2. Per germline, CDR1 SGHAT and CDR2 FQNNGV. CDR3 length equals 15 residues. V trimming: 1 base; J trimming: 9 bases; junction bases outside the gene matches: 6. CDR3 loop: CASSLGGAGGSIQYF. The CDR3 nucleotides read TGTGCCAGCAGCTTAGGTGGAGCGGGGGGGAGCATTCAGTACTTC.

The count of this clone is one. The CDR3 nucleotides are TGTGCCAGCAGTTCACTAGCCTACGAGCAGTACTTC. Translating it yields CASSSLAYEQYF. The rearrangement uses TRBV6-5 and TRBJ2-7; the D gene is possibly TRBD2 (5 bases). Germline V gives CDR1 MNHEY, CDR2 SVGAGI. Trimming stripped 4 bases from V and 2 bases from J, with 6 bases between. The CDR3 has 12 residues.

This clone was seen once. This sequence joins TRBV27 and TRBJ2-7, with D maybe TRBD2 (6 bases). The CDR3 sequence is 18 residues long. Trimming cost V 5 bases and J 7 bases, with 30 bases left between them. Germline assignment: CDR1 MNHEY and CDR2 SMNVEV (reference sequence). CDR3 sequence reads: CASSPNPRDSFPGLEQYF. In DNA, the CDR3 is TGTGCCAGCAGTCCAAACCCCCGGGACTCCTTCCCCGGCTTAGAGCAGTACTTC.

The chain combines TRBV2 with TRBJ1-6; D possibly corresponds to TRBD1 (6 bases). The CDR3 has 18 residues. Trimming left V 6 bases short and J 0 bases short, with 18 bases between. Germline CDR1 and CDR2: SNHLY and FYNNEI. CDR3 sequence reads: CASRLQGSSSSYNSPLHF. CDR3 coding DNA: TGTGCCAGCAGGCTCCAGGGGAGTTCGAGCTCCTATAATTCACCCCTCCACTTT.

The V gene is TRBV28, the J gene TRBJ2-7; 9 bases match TRBD2. J lost 0 bases, V lost 4 bases, and 4 bases had no gene match. CDR3 length: 15 residues. Germline CDR1 and CDR2: MDHEN and SYDVKM. CDR3 in amino acids: CASSSSGLASYEQYF. The CDR3 coding sequence is TGTGCCAGCAGTTCGTCGGGACTAGCCTCCTACGAGCAGTACTTC. The full variable domain, in which reference TRBV28 and TRBJ2-7 provide the parts outside the CDR3, is DVKVTQSSRYLVKRTGEKVFLECVQDMDHENMFWYRQDPGLGLRLIYFSYDVKMKEKGDIPEGYSVSREKKERFSLILESASTNQTSMYLCASSSSGLASYEQYFGPGTRLTVT.

Written as DNA, the CDR3 is TGTGCCACCAGCGGATCTCGGACAGGGGTGGGTGGCTACACCTTC. It yields the protein CATSGSRTGVGGYTF. The J gene is TRBJ1-2, the V gene TRBV15; 9 bases align to TRBD1. CDR3 length equals 15 residues. V lost 5 bases and J lost 7; bases outside the gene matches: 11. The germline V gene has CDR1 LNHNV and CDR2 YYDKDF (reference sequence).

The rearrangement joins TRBV19 to TRBJ1-4; 12 positions agree with TRBD1. The CDR3 runs to 19 residues. Germline CDR1 reads LNHDA; CDR2 reads SQIVND (reference sequence). With V trimmed by 9 bases and J by 2 bases, 16 bases remained unmatched. This CDR3 reads CARTPQRGQGASTNEKLFF. The CDR3 DNA follows: TGTGCCAGAACTCCCCAACGGGGACAGGGGGCGTCTACTAATGAAAAACTGTTTTTT.

The chain employs TRBV9 and TRBJ2-6; D is perhaps TRBD1 (7 bases). Germline CDR1 and CDR2: SGDLS and YYNGEE. CDR3 length: 20 amino acids. Trimming cost V 0 bases and J 0 bases, with 19 bases left between them. This CDR3 reads CASSVEGGAAGYSGANVLTF. CDR3 coding DNA: TGTGCCAGCAGCGTAGAAGGGGGCGCCGCGGGATACTCTGGGGCCAACGTCCTGACTTTC.